The rows below give T cell receptor beta chains drawn from one sample of a study of identical twins. In TCRdb, the 5' RACE reads were re-called with MiXCR into one record per CDR3 protein. The sample lists roughly 220,000 distinct CDR3 sequences, approximately 7.1% occurring once. Another study also made use of these data, one on T cells expressing NK-cell markers.

The source material was CD8+ T cells sorted from blood. These receptor sequences come from a woman aged 18-29 years in good health. Both conserved end residues are part of each CDR3. Fields, in order: D gene, clone size, J gene, V gene, CDR3 DNA, CDR3 protein. The D gene is left open where the match is weak. Not every row has a clone size; where given, it reads once, few, many or a size class.

TRBD2 | few | TRBJ2-1 | TRBV12-5 | TGTGCTAGTGGTTGGGGAGCGGGGGGTCTCTTGAATGAGCAGTTCTTC | CASGWGAGGLLNEQFF
TRBD2 | - | TRBJ2-1 | TRBV3-1 | TGTGCCAGCAGCCTACCGGGGGCGGGGGGCTACTCCTACAATGAGCAGTTCTTC | CASSLPGAGGYSYNEQFF
- | few | TRBJ2-2 | TRBV11-2 | TGTGCCAGCAGCTGGCAGGGTATGGGTCTGTTTTTT | CASSWQGMGLFF
TRBD1 | many | TRBJ1-5 | TRBV5-1 | TGCGCCAGCAGCTTGGGGACAGGGGGTATCAATCAGCCCCAGCATTTT | CASSLGTGGINQPQHF
- | few | TRBJ1-2 | TRBV20-1 | TGCAGTGCTAGAGAGCTGAGAAACCCCTATGGCTACACCTTC | CSARELRNPYGYTF
TRBD2 | few | TRBJ2-5 | TRBV24-1 | TGTGCCACCAGTGTAGGACTAGCGGGGGGAGAGACCCAGTACTTC | CATSVGLAGGETQYF
- | - | TRBJ1-2 | TRBV7-8 | TGTGCCAGCAGCTCCGGGAGTACGGCTGGCAACACCTTC | CASSSGSTAGNTF
- | few | TRBJ2-5 | TRBV6-2/TRBV6-3 | TGTGCCAGCAGTCACACGTTCCAAGAGACCCAGTACTTC | CASSHTFQETQYF
- | many | TRBJ1-1 | TRBV6-1 | TGTGCCAGCAGGGAGGGGGTATTGAACACTGAAGCTTTCTTT | CASREGVLNTEAFF
- | many | TRBJ1-2 | TRBV7-8 | TGTGCCAGCAGCTTAGCGAAGGGGCTGCTTGATGGCTACACCTTC | CASSLAKGLLDGYTF
- | many | TRBJ1-1 | TRBV29-1 | TGCAGCGTTGAGAACTGGGGTGAAGCTTTCTTT | CSVENWGEAFF
TRBD1 | - | TRBJ1-1 | TRBV29-1 | TGCAGCGTTGAAGGTGTCCCCGAGACAGGGGAGGCTTTCTTT | CSVEGVPETGEAFF
- | many | TRBJ2-1 | TRBV7-2 | TGTGCCAGCAGCTACGGGACAAGCTCCTACAATGAGCAGTTCTTC | CASSYGTSSYNEQFF
- | - | TRBJ2-3 | TRBV20-1 | TGCAGTGCTAGAACCAGGCAAGATACGCAGTATTTT | CSARTRQDTQYF
- | few | TRBJ2-2 | TRBV11-3 | TGTGCCAGCAGCTTATGGGCCCACACCGGGGAGCTGTTTTTT | CASSLWAHTGELFF
- | many | TRBJ2-5 | TRBV5-1 | TGCGCCAGCAGCTTTCGACACCACCAAGAGACCCAGTACTTC | CASSFRHHQETQYF
- | - | TRBJ2-7 | TRBV6-6 | TGTGCCAGCAGTTACCAACCTGGGGAGCAGTACTTC | CASSYQPGEQYF
TRBD1 | few | TRBJ1-1 | TRBV5-1 | TGCGCCAGCAGCCGGACAGGGTCTGAAGCTTTCTTT | CASSRTGSEAFF